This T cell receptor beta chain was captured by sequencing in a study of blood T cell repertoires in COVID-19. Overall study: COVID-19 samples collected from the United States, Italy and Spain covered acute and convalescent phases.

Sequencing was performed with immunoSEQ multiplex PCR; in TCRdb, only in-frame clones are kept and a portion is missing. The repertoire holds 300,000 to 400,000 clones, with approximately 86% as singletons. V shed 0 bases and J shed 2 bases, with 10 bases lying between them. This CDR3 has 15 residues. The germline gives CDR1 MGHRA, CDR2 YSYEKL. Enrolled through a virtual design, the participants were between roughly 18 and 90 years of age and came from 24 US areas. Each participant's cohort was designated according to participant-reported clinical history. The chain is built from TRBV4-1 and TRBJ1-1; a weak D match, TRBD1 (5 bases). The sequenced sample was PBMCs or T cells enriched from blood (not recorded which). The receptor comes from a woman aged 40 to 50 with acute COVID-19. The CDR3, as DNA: TGCGCCAGCAGCCAAGACGGACAAGGAAACACTGAAGCTTTCTTT. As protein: CASSQDGQGNTEAFF.